The entry below describes one TCR beta chain. Antigen: not known. This CDR3 is built from 14 residues. V lost 5 bases, J lost 4 bases, and 3 bases stayed unmatched. Germline-derived CDR1 and CDR2 are SNHLY and FYNNEI. Genomic DNA was employed as the template in profiling TCR beta VDJ and CDR3. One entry per CDR3 protein, called by TCRdb with MiXCR from the reads. Of 100,000 to 120,000 distinct CDR3 sequences listed, 40% to 60% are singletons. This record belongs to a study of CD8+CD57+ T cells in acquired aplastic anemia. The wider study: Recorded DNA amounts for sorted CD4+ and CD8+ cells had an average of approximately 3.2 ug.

Study-wide results and limits: The CD8+ Simpson's diversity of patients and controls was not significantly different.

V usage is TRBV2 and J usage is TRBJ1-3; 9 nucleotides align to TRBD1. The clonotype originates from a human donor in good health, serving as a control. Sequenced material: sorted CD4+, CD8+, or CD8+CD57+ T cells (not recorded which) from PBMCs. CDR3 amino acids: CASSPGTGGNTIYF. In DNA, the CDR3 is TGTGCCAGCAGTCCCGGGACAGGGGGAAACACCATATATTTT.